This is a list of T cell receptor beta chains from one sample in a study of T cell clones after liver transplantation. TCRdb keeps only in-frame clones here, not all; method: immunoSEQ multiplex PCR. The sample lists tens of thousands of clones, approximately 84% occurring once. This specimen consisted of CD4+ T cells from blood, obtained before liver transplant. Every receptor here comes from a human donor who received a liver transplant. Both conserved end residues are part of each CDR3. Each record gives: clone size, J gene, D gene, V gene, CDR3 DNA, CDR3 protein. A D gene is named only where the DNA matches it firmly. Size is omitted from some rows. Given values are once, few, many or a class for expanded clones.

>NA|TRBJ2-7|NA|TRBV5-1
TGCGCCAGCACCCCTGGTGGGGGGCGCGAGCAGTACTTC
CASTPGGGREQYF
>NA|TRBJ2-5|NA|TRBV5-6
TGTGCCAGCAGTTTGGGACAAGCAGAGACCCAGTACTTC
CASSLGQAETQYF
>NA|TRBJ2-7|TRBD2|TRBV6-1
TGTGCCAGCAGAGAAACCGGGACTAGCTTGTCCTACGAGCAGTACTTC
CASRETGTSLSYEQYF
>NA|TRBJ1-2|NA|TRBV7-2
TGTGCCAGCAGCCCCCGGATGGGTGGCTACACCTTC
CASSPRMGGYTF
>NA|TRBJ2-3|NA|TRBV5-4
TGTGCCAGCAGTTCCAGAGGGGGATTGGGAGCAGATACGCAGTATTTT
CASSSRGGLGADTQYF
>once|TRBJ2-2|NA|TRBV4-2
TGTGCCAGCAGCCAGGGAAGGAGCACCGGGGAGCTGTTTTTT
CASSQGRSTGELFF
>NA|TRBJ1-3|NA|TRBV9
TGTGCCAGCAGCGAAGAGGGCCTCTCTGGAAACACCATATATTTT
CASSEEGLSGNTIYF
>NA|TRBJ2-1|TRBD2|TRBV11-2
TGTGCCAGCAGCTTTCAGCGGGGGGTGAATGAGCAGTTCTTC
CASSFQRGVNEQFF
>NA|TRBJ1-1|NA|TRBV29-1
TGCAGCGTTGAAGAACCCAGAAACAGAGCTTTCTTT
CSVEEPRNRAFF
>NA|TRBJ1-4|TRBD1|TRBV6-1
TGTGCCAGCACCTTGACAGGGGCAACTAATGAAAAACTGTTTTTT
CASTLTGATNEKLFF
>NA|TRBJ2-2|TRBD1|TRBV5-1
TGCGCCAGCAGCTTTCAAGGGGGCGCAGACACCGGGGAGCTGTTTTTT
CASSFQGGADTGELFF
>NA|TRBJ2-7|NA|TRBV6-6
TGTGCCAGCAGTCGCGCGACAGAGAGCTCCTACGAGCAGTACTTC
CASSRATESSYEQYF
>NA|TRBJ1-1|NA|TRBV5-5
TGTGCCAGCAGCTCGCCTTTGAATCTGAACACTGAAGCTTTCTTT
CASSSPLNLNTEAFF
>NA|TRBJ1-5|NA|TRBV28
TGTGCCAGCAGTTTCAGAGTGAGTAGTAGCAATCAGCCCCAGCATTTT
CASSFRVSSSNQPQHF
>NA|TRBJ2-5|NA|TRBV28
TGTGCCAGCAGCCCCCCGGCCAGGGAGACCCAGTACTTC
CASSPPARETQYF
>NA|TRBJ2-1|TRBD2|TRBV6-5
TGTGCCAGCAGTTACCACCTAGCGGGGGTAAGGGATGAGCAGTTCTTC
CASSYHLAGVRDEQFF
>NA|TRBJ1-5|TRBD1|TRBV7-9
TGTGCCAGCAGCTTAGCACCGACAGGGATTGGAGGGCAGCCCCAGCATTTT
CASSLAPTGIGGQPQHF
>NA|TRBJ1-4|NA|TRBV7-2
TGTGCCAGCAGCCCCCGTCGGCTTTCAACTAATGAAAAACTGTTTTTT
CASSPRRLSTNEKLFF
>NA|TRBJ1-5|NA|TRBV2
TGTGCCAGCACCGGGGTCTATAGCAATCAGCCCCAGCATTTT
CASTGVYSNQPQHF